A selection of T cell receptor beta chains follows, all from one sample in a study of blood T cells in healthy people across ages. Each CDR3 protein gets one entry after TCRdb re-called the 5' RACE reads with MiXCR. This table has 590,000 or so distinct CDR3 sequences, approximately 30% appearing once. The material sequenced was blood. These receptor sequences come from a woman aged 80 or over in good health. Both conserved end residues are part of each CDR3. A D gene is named only where the DNA matches it firmly. Only part of the rows carry a size: once, few, many, or a class if the clone is expanded.

>TRBJ2-5|-|many|12|TRBV20-1
CSATDSYNEQYF
TGCAGTGCAACGGACAGCTACAATGAGCAGTACTTC
>TRBJ2-7|TRBD1|few|15|TRBV27
CASSPITGGSGEQYF
TGTGCCAGCAGTCCAATCACAGGGGGATCGGGCGAGCAGTACTTC
>TRBJ2-5|-|many|16|TRBV15
CATSRAGGRGQETQYF
TGTGCCACCAGCAGAGCGGGTGGCAGGGGCCAAGAGACCCAGTACTTC
>TRBJ2-3|TRBD2|many|17|TRBV20-1
CSAGRLAGGLSTDTQYF
TGCAGTGCTGGCAGACTAGCGGGGGGGCTTAGCACAGATACGCAGTATTTT
>TRBJ2-2|-|-|16|TRBV3-1
CASSRVTDQNTGELFF
TGTGCCAGCAGCCGAGTGACAGATCAGAACACCGGGGAGCTGTTTTTT
>TRBJ1-2|TRBD1|many|16|TRBV7-2
CASSLGTGGGGYGYTF
TGTGCCAGCAGCTTAGGAACAGGGGGAGGAGGATATGGCTACACCTTC
>TRBJ1-5|-|-|12|TRBV27
CARSGVRQPQHF
TGTGCCCGGAGTGGGGTAAGGCAGCCCCAGCATTTT
>TRBJ2-3|-|many|15|TRBV4-3
CASSQDGHRTDTQYF
TGCGCCAGCAGCCAAGATGGTCACCGCACAGATACGCAGTATTTT
>TRBJ2-5|-|-|14|TRBV20-1
CSASGGKIYNEQYF
TGCAGTGCTAGCGGGGGTAAGATTTACAATGAGCAGTACTTC
>TRBJ2-3|-|few|14|TRBV29-1
CSTTGAESTDTQYF
TGCAGCACTACCGGGGCGGAAAGCACAGATACGCAGTATTTT
>TRBJ1-5|TRBD1|many|14|TRBV6-2/TRBV6-3
CASHGQGLNQPQHF
TGTGCCAGCCATGGACAGGGGCTCAATCAGCCCCAGCATTTT
>TRBJ1-5|-|many|13|TRBV12-3/TRBV12-4
CASSRTDNQPQHF
TGTGCCAGCAGCCGGACAGACAATCAGCCCCAGCATTTT
>TRBJ1-5|-|many|15|TRBV20-1
CSAREGGASNQPQHF
TGCAGTGCTAGAGAGGGAGGAGCGAGCAATCAGCCCCAGCATTTT
>TRBJ1-2|TRBD1|-|15|TRBV6-1
CASSVRTGGNYGYTF
TGTGCCAGCAGTGTTAGGACAGGGGGCAACTATGGCTACACCTTC
>TRBJ2-4|TRBD1|many|16|TRBV7-9
CASSSRQGKAKNIQYF
TGTGCCAGCAGCTCCAGACAGGGGAAAGCCAAAAACATTCAGTACTTC
>TRBJ2-3|-|many|15|TRBV20-1
CSAERLAPRTDTQYF
TGCAGTGCCGAGCGGCTAGCGCCTCGCACAGATACGCAGTATTTT
>TRBJ2-7|-|-|11|TRBV6-5
CASRLGFEQYF
TGTGCCAGCAGACTAGGCTTCGAGCAGTACTTC
>TRBJ2-1|TRBD2|many|16|TRBV3-1
CASSWTSGGPYNEQFF
TGTGCCAGCAGCTGGACTAGCGGGGGACCTTACAATGAGCAGTTCTTC
>TRBJ1-5|-|-|16|TRBV7-9
CASSLGGSYSNQPQHF
TGTGCCAGCAGCTTAGGAGGTTCTTATAGCAATCAGCCCCAGCATTTT
>TRBJ2-7|-|many|15|TRBV12-3/TRBV12-4
CASSQPMGWAYEQYF
TGTGCCAGCAGCCAGCCGATGGGGTGGGCCTACGAGCAGTACTTC
>TRBJ2-1|-|few|18|TRBV9
CASSVDPDTWSSYNEQFF
TGTGCCAGCAGCGTAGATCCTGACACCTGGAGCTCCTACAATGAGCAGTTCTTC
>TRBJ2-1|TRBD2|many|16|TRBV7-2
CASSPYSGNPYNEQFF
TGTGCCAGCAGCCCATATAGCGGGAACCCCTACAATGAGCAGTTCTTC
>TRBJ1-4|-|-|16|TRBV3-1
CASSQELTAFNEKLFF
TGTGCCAGCAGCCAAGAACTGACAGCCTTTAATGAAAAACTGTTTTTT
>TRBJ2-2|-|-|15|TRBV5-1
CASSFWQGNTGELFF
TGCGCCAGCAGCTTCTGGCAGGGGAACACCGGGGAGCTGTTTTTT
>TRBJ2-1|-|many|15|TRBV10-3
CAISESRPSANEQFF
TGTGCCATCAGTGAGTCGAGACCTTCAGCTAATGAGCAGTTCTTC
>TRBJ1-5|-|-|14|TRBV12-3/TRBV12-4
CAGSFGESNQPQHF
TGTGCCGGCAGTTTCGGGGAAAGCAATCAGCCCCAGCATTTT
>TRBJ2-3|TRBD1|-|14|TRBV29-1
CSVEGQGVADTQYF
TGCAGCGTTGAGGGACAGGGGGTAGCAGATACGCAGTATTTT
>TRBJ1-5|TRBD1|few|15|TRBV5-5
CASSLGDRDGQPQHF
TGTGCCAGCAGCTTGGGAGACAGGGACGGTCAGCCCCAGCATTTT
>TRBJ1-2|TRBD1|-|18|TRBV5-5
CASSLLPRGQQVNYGYTF
TGTGCCAGCAGCTTGTTGCCCAGGGGGCAGCAGGTTAACTATGGCTACACCTTC
>TRBJ2-1|TRBD2|many|17|TRBV4-2
CASSQDPGGGAENEQFF
TGTGCCAGCAGCCAAGATCCAGGCGGGGGGGCCGAAAATGAGCAGTTCTTC
>TRBJ1-5|TRBD1|-|14|TRBV20-1
CSAPDRAGDQPQHF
TGCAGTGCCCCGGACAGGGCGGGAGATCAGCCCCAGCATTTT
>TRBJ2-5|-|many|12|TRBV21-1
CASSKGPREQYF
TGTGCCAGCAGCAAGGGACCAAGAGAGCAGTACTTC
>TRBJ2-3|-|many|13|TRBV7-2
CASSSDVTDTQYF
TGTGCCAGCAGCTCGGACGTGACAGATACGCAGTATTTT
>TRBJ1-1|TRBD1|-|16|TRBV25-1
CASSPLGQGPNTEAFF
TGTGCCAGCAGTCCCCTCGGACAGGGCCCAAACACTGAAGCTTTCTTT
>TRBJ1-5|-|-|14|TRBV6-2/TRBV6-3
CASKNPRRGQPQHF
TGTGCCAGCAAAAACCCCAGGCGGGGGCAGCCCCAGCATTTT
>TRBJ2-7|-|many|16|TRBV6-1
CATTFLIESYYNEQYF
TGTGCCACCACATTCCTCATAGAAAGTTATTATAACGAGCAGTACTTC
>TRBJ2-3|-|many|15|TRBV15
CATSRPAGPTDTQYF
TGTGCCACCAGCAGGCCGGCGGGGCCCACAGATACGCAGTATTTT
>TRBJ2-3|-|-|12|TRBV5-6
CASSHTRVHLYF
TGTGCCAGCAGCCACACGAGGGTTCATCTGTATTTT
>TRBJ2-7|TRBD2|once|14|TRBV12-3/TRBV12-4
CASGLAGGYNEQYF
TGTGCCAGCGGCCTAGCGGGGGGGTACAATGAGCAGTACTTC
>TRBJ1-5|-|-|13|TRBV20-1
CSARDVPNQPQHF
TGCAGTGCTAGAGATGTCCCCAATCAGCCCCAGCATTTT
>TRBJ1-1|TRBD1|-|14|TRBV7-2
CASSSFGQAEGAFF
TGTGCCAGCAGCTCCTTCGGACAGGCGGAGGGAGCTTTCTTT